One and the same sample provided the 32 T cell receptor beta chains below, sequenced in a study of T cells after yellow fever vaccination. TCRdb recomputed calls from the 5' RACE reads with MiXCR, one row per CDR3 protein. Among about 220,000 distinct CDR3 sequences, roughly 3% were seen once, and the ten largest hold approximately 3.5%. Source: CD4+ T cells sorted from PBMCs, taken 10 days after the yellow fever booster vaccination. The source of these receptors is a man between 18 and 29 years old who received the YFV17D yellow fever vaccine.

The sample holds many counts of this clonotype. The chain couples TRBV5-6 to TRBJ2-5; 9 bases are a match to TRBD2. Germline loops: CDR1 SGHDT, CDR2 YYEEEE. V lost 4 bases, J lost 3 bases, and 4 bases stayed unmatched. The CDR3 totals 14 residues. The CDR3 region has the DNA TGTGCCAGCAGCCCACCTAGCGGGGAAGAGACCCAGTACTTC. It is translated as CASSPPSGEETQYF.

At least ten counts were recorded for this clonotype. The rearrangement uses TRBV7-2 and TRBJ2-3, with 9 bases that match TRBD2. The J segment lost 7 bases and the V segment lost 5 bases, leaving 10 bases of the junction unmatched. The V gene's germline CDR1 is SGHTA and CDR2 FQGNSA. The CDR3 spans 15 residues. In DNA, the CDR3 is TGTGCCAGCAGCGATCCGGGACTAGCAATGAATACGCAGTATTTT. As protein: CASSDPGLAMNTQYF.

This clonotype was detected ten times or more. The J gene is TRBJ2-3, the V gene TRBV6-6; TRBD2 matches at 12 bases. CDR3 length: 21 amino acids. From germline, CDR1 is MNHNY and CDR2 SVGAGI (reference sequence). J gave up 0 bases and V 2 bases, and 15 bases lay outside the gene matches. CDR3 bases: TGTGCCAGCAGTTACCCGGGGACTAGCGGGCGCGGAGGGGCTAGCACAGATACGCAGTATTTT. It translates to CASSYPGTSGRGGASTDTQYF.

This clonotype showed up many times. The chain couples TRBV4-1 to TRBJ2-3; D remains unclear. The CDR3 has 15 residues. V dropped 1 base and J dropped 3 bases, with 11 bases sitting between them. Germline V CDR1 and CDR2: MGHRA, YSYEKL. CDR3 amino acids: CASSQAGSFTDTQYF. In nucleotides, the CDR3 is TGCGCCAGCAGCCAAGCAGGCTCTTTTACAGATACGCAGTATTTT.

This clonotype came up many times. The chain is built from TRBV3-1 and TRBJ1-1; D call uncertain. This CDR3 spans 14 amino acids. V was trimmed by 0 bases and J by 5 bases, leaving 10 bases between them. Germline values: CDR1 LGHDT, CDR2 YNNKEL (reference sequence). CDR3 loop: CASSQDQLATEAFF. In DNA form, the CDR3 reads TGTGCCAGCAGCCAAGATCAACTGGCAACTGAAGCTTTCTTT.

This clonotype has at least ten counts. This chain uses TRBV6-5 with TRBJ1-1; D is uncertain. V lost 6 bases and J 5 bases, leaving 13 bases between the germline ends. Germline values: CDR1 MNHEY, CDR2 SVGAGI. The CDR3 has 13 amino acids. CDR3 DNA sequence: TGTGCCAGCAGCCCCTTTGCGGAAACTGAAGCTTTCTTT. Translation: CASSPFAETEAFF.

This clonotype was found a few times. This sequence may be a read error, since a much larger clone differs from it by one base. This sequence joins TRBV12-3 or TRBV12-4 and TRBJ2-7; D not resolved. The length of the CDR3 is 11 residues. Trimming removed 6 bases from V and 3 bases from J, with 6 bases in between. DNA for the CDR3: TGTGCCAGCAGCGCCCACTACGAGCAGTACTTC. It encodes CASSAHYEQYF.

This clonotype has only a few counts. This sequence joins TRBV7-2 and TRBJ2-3; TRBD1 or TRBD2 may be the D gene (5 bases each). The CDR3 covers 13 residues. V gave up 1 base and J gave up 9 bases, with 11 bases separating them. Germline CDR1 reads SGHTA; CDR2 reads FQGNSA. The CDR3 protein is CASSLEVRETQYF. The CDR3 DNA follows: TGTGCCAGCAGCTTAGAGGTCAGGGAGACGCAGTATTTT. The variable domain in full, with the rest retrieved from reference TRBV7-2 and TRBJ2-3, is GAGVSQSPSNKVTEKGKDVELRCDPISGHTALYWYRQSLGQGLEFLIYFQGNSAPDKSGLPSDRFSAERTGGSVSTLTIQRTQQEDSAVYLCASSLEVRETQYFGPGTRLTVL.

This clonotype was seen only a few times. V and J are TRBV18 and TRBJ2-7; D gene unclear. V lost 3 bases and J 4 bases, leaving 13 bases between the germline ends. The CDR3 sequence is 14 residues long. The germline gives CDR1 KGHSH, CDR2 LQKENI. The CDR3 spells CASSPGIVEYEQYF. CDR3 nucleotide sequence: TGTGCCAGCTCACCGGGGATTGTGGAGTACGAGCAGTACTTC.

This clonotype was seen at least ten times. V and J are TRBV6-2 or TRBV6-3 and TRBJ2-6, with unresolved D. From germline, CDR1 is MNHEY and CDR2 SVGEGT. This CDR3 comprises 17 residues. The V end lost 1 base, the J end lost 0 bases, and 10 bases lay between the germline ends. The CDR3 bases are TGTGCCAGCAGTTACTTAGGGCCGAGCTCTGGGGCCAACGTCCTGACTTTC. It is translated as CASSYLGPSSGANVLTF.

There are many counts of this clonotype. V is TRBV5-1 and J is TRBJ1-2; 9 bases are a match to TRBD1. CDR3 length: 16 residues. V dropped 4 bases and J dropped 5; count of bases not matched to a gene: 12. The germline gives CDR1 SGHRS, CDR2 YFSETQ. CDR3 coding DNA: TGCGCCAGCAGCCGCAACGAGGCGGGACAGGGATATGGCTACACCTTC. This translates into CASSRNEAGQGYGYTF.

V usage is TRBV7-9 and J usage is TRBJ2-1, with 16 bases matching TRBD2. With V trimmed by 8 bases and J by 8 bases, 12 bases remained unmatched. The CDR3 totals 17 residues. Per the germline V gene, CDR1 is SEHNR and CDR2 is FQNEAQ (reference sequence). CDR3 region: CASSPRGLAGGADEQFF. The CDR3 DNA is TGTGCCAGCTCCCCGAGGGGACTAGCGGGGGGGGCCGATGAGCAGTTCTTC.

This chain connects TRBV7-2 to TRBJ1-3, with 7 bases matching TRBD1. CDR1 SGHTA and CDR2 FQGNSA come from the germline V gene. V shed 1 base and J 8 bases; nucleotides not matched to a gene: 2. CDR3 size: 13 residues. As DNA, the CDR3 is TGTGCCAGCAGCTTAGACAGGGGTGACACCATATATTTT. Residues: CASSLDRGDTIYF.

The rearrangement uses TRBV9 and TRBJ2-7; perhaps TRBD2 as D (5 bases). In germline, CDR1 is SGDLS, CDR2 YYNGEE. Trimming cost V 4 bases and J 4 bases, with 18 bases left between them. CDR3 length: 15 amino acids. CDR3 loop: CASSRGVDAPYEQYF. The CDR3 DNA follows: TGTGCCAGCAGCCGGGGAGTAGATGCGCCGTACGAGCAGTACTTC.

This clonotype was picked up many times. The rearrangement uses TRBV6-6 and TRBJ2-1, with D unresolved. The length of the CDR3 is 17 residues. Per the germline V gene, CDR1 is MNHNY and CDR2 is SVGAGI (reference sequence). The V end was cut by 4 bases, the J end by 0 bases, with 16 bases between. The CDR3 sequence: CASSFGAALSSYNEQFF. The CDR3 DNA follows: TGTGCCAGCAGTTTTGGCGCGGCATTGAGCTCCTACAATGAGCAGTTCTTC.

This clonotype has a count of ten or more. This chain connects TRBV6-2 or TRBV6-3 to TRBJ2-1; no definite D call. The CDR3 runs 14 residues. Germline loops: CDR1 MNHEY, CDR2 SVGEGT. V was pared by 2 bases and J by 4 bases, with 9 bases between. The CDR3 is CASSYGDSYNEQFF. Here the CDR3 DNA reads TGTGCCAGCAGTTACGGTGACTCGTACAATGAGCAGTTCTTC.

This clonotype was seen many times. This sequence joins TRBV5-1 and TRBJ2-3, with D uncertain. The CDR3 is 11 amino acids. Looked up from germline, CDR1 is SGHRS and CDR2 is YFSETQ. The V and J ends lost 0 bases and 10 bases respectively, with 6 bases between them. As DNA, the CDR3 is TGCGCCAGCAGCTTGGAAGGAGCGCAGTATTTT. Encoded protein: CASSLEGAQYF.

The table lists this clonotype with many counts. The chain combines TRBV15 with TRBJ2-3; maybe TRBD2 (7 bases). The germline V gene has CDR1 LNHNV and CDR2 YYDKDF (reference sequence). CDR3 length: 18 residues. V lost 1 base, J lost 1 base, and 18 bases lay in between. The CDR3 region is CATSRVRGAPDGTDTQYF. DNA for the CDR3: TGTGCCACCAGCAGAGTACGGGGGGCGCCGGACGGCACAGATACGCAGTATTTT.

This clonotype was detected ten times or more. The V gene is TRBV20-1, the J gene TRBJ2-4; no definite D call. V was trimmed by 4 bases and J by 3 bases, leaving 10 bases between them. Germline lookup yields CDR1 DFQATT and CDR2 SNEGSKA (reference sequence). The CDR3 has 13 amino acids. The DNA of the CDR3 is TGCAGTGCTAACCAGCACGGCAAAAACATTCAGTACTTC. Protein product: CSANQHGKNIQYF.

The chain couples TRBV13 to TRBJ2-3; 14 nucleotides align to TRBD2. This CDR3 spans 17 amino acids. Germline CDR1 is PRHDT and CDR2 is FYEKMQ (reference sequence). V lost 4 bases and J lost 5; bases outside the gene matches: 8. CDR3 coding DNA: TGTGCCAGCAGCTGGCGACTAGCGGGGGGGCCTATAGATACGCAGTATTTT. This encodes CASSWRLAGGPIDTQYF.

This clonotype came up a few times. The chain combines TRBV6-5 with TRBJ1-5; D gene ambiguous. The CDR3 length is 15 residues. Deletions cut 2 bases from V and 6 bases from J, with 14 bases between. Per the germline V gene, CDR1 is MNHEY and CDR2 is SVGAGI. In DNA, the CDR3 is TGTGCCAGCAGTTACAGTAGGGAGTTGCGTCAGCCCCAGCATTTT. It translates to CASSYSRELRQPQHF.

This clonotype was found many times. The rearrangement uses TRBV7-2 and TRBJ2-7; D not certain. Germline V gene data show CDR1 as SGHTA and CDR2 as FQGNSA. This CDR3 region has 16 residues. The ends were cut back, 5 bases at V and 4 bases at J, with 21 bases in the middle. The CDR3 DNA reads as TGTGCCAGCAGCGTATCCCATTCTGCGACTCCATACGAGCAGTACTTC. It yields the protein CASSVSHSATPYEQYF.

This clonotype was counted ten times or more. The chain combines TRBV10-3 with TRBJ2-3, with D tentatively TRBD2 (5 bases). With 4 bases removed from V and 0 bases from J, the gap between germline ends came to 14 bases. The germline V gene has CDR1 ENHRY and CDR2 SYGVKD. The CDR3 is 16 residues long. CDR3 sequence: CAISGIGAASTDTQYF. CDR3 DNA: TGTGCCATCAGTGGTATAGGAGCGGCTAGCACAGATACGCAGTATTTT.

The sample holds many counts of this clonotype. The J gene is TRBJ2-5, the V gene TRBV10-3; maybe TRBD2 (6 bases). The CDR3 is 13 residues long. Trimming shortened V by 6 bases and J by 1 base, and 9 bases separated the two germline ends. Germline CDR1 and CDR2: ENHRY and SYGVKD. The CDR3 is CAISRDSQETQYF. CDR3 coding DNA: TGTGCCATCAGCCGGGACTCCCAAGAGACCCAGTACTTC.

This clonotype was picked up many times. The V gene is TRBV6-5, the J gene TRBJ1-2; possible D gene TRBD1, 5 bases. Trimming pared 2 bases from V and 4 bases from J, leaving 5 bases between. There are 12 residues in the CDR3. Germline assignment: CDR1 MNHEY and CDR2 SVGAGI. The CDR3 spells CASSYQGYGYTF. For the CDR3, the DNA is TGTGCCAGCAGTTACCAGGGCTATGGCTACACCTTC.

J is TRBJ2-7 and V is TRBV11-2; 7 bases align to TRBD1. CDR1 and CDR2 (germline): SGHAT, FQNNGV. The CDR3 length is 15 residues. V lost 1 base and J lost 8; bases outside the gene matches: 11. The CDR3 nucleotides are TGTGCCAGCAGCTTAGGAGGGGGCGAGTTCACGAAGCAGTACTTC. Encoded protein: CASSLGGGEFTKQYF.

The chain joins TRBV28 to TRBJ2-2, with 9 bases identical to TRBD1. Germline CDR1 MDHEN, CDR2 SYDVKM. V lost 5 bases and J lost 4; bases outside the gene matches: 11. This CDR3 is built from 17 residues. This CDR3 is CASSPYGGQGSTGELFF. CDR3 DNA sequence: TGTGCCAGCAGTCCCTATGGGGGACAGGGATCCACCGGGGAGCTGTTTTTT.

For this clonotype: With a much larger clone just one base away, this may be a read error. This chain connects TRBV5-1 to TRBJ2-3, with 12 bases that match TRBD2. Germline V CDR1 and CDR2: SGHRS, YFSETQ. The CDR3 runs 16 residues. The CDR3 region has the DNA TGCGCCAGCAGCTTGATACTAGCGGGGGGCACAGATACGCAGGATTTT. This codes for CASSLILAGGTDTQDF.

This clonotype occurred a few times. This sequence joins TRBV4-3 and TRBJ2-5; possibly TRBD1 for D (5 bases). Germline CDR1 LGHNA, CDR2 YSLEER. With 4 bases removed from V and 1 base from J, the gap between germline ends came to 10 bases. This CDR3 has 14 residues. CDR3 sequence: CASSPSTAQETQYF. The CDR3 coding sequence is TGCGCCAGCAGCCCATCGACAGCCCAAGAGACCCAGTACTTC.

This clonotype came up many times. The V gene is TRBV6-5, the J gene TRBJ1-1; D remains ambiguous. The CDR3 sequence is 17 residues long. V lost 7 bases to trimming and J lost 0 bases, with 21 bases between them. Germline V gene sequence: CDR1 MNHEY, CDR2 SVGAGI. CDR3 sequence: CASNKRTLGQMNTEAFF. CDR3 coding DNA: TGTGCCAGCAACAAACGGACCCTAGGCCAGATGAACACTGAAGCTTTCTTT.

This clonotype came up many times. The genes are TRBV21-1 and TRBJ1-5; the table's D call, TRBD1, was not checked against the DNA. TRBV21-1 is classified as a pseudogene. The CDR3 runs 17 residues. CDR3 sequence reads: CASSKVAGQGGNQPQHF. The CDR3 region has the DNA TGTGCCAGCAGCAAAGTAGCGGGACAGGGAGGAAACCAGCCCCAGCATTTT.

The V call is TRBV6-6, the J call TRBJ2-1; 8 nucleotides align to TRBD2. Germline-derived CDR1 and CDR2 are MNHNY and SVGAGI (reference sequence). V lost 4 bases and J lost 7; bases outside the gene matches: 15. The CDR3 length is 17 residues. Here the CDR3 DNA reads TGTGCCAGCAGTTCTGAGACCAGCGGGGGCCGGGGTAATGAGCAGTTCTTC. It specifies CASSSETSGGRGNEQFF.